Listed below are T cell receptor beta chains from one sample, sequenced in a study of cytomegalovirus exposure and HLA in healthy donors. This table comes from immunoSEQ multiplex PCR, and its TCRdb copy is limited to in-frame clones, with some not included. The data contain about 110,000 clones, about 80% of them singletons. The sequenced sample was PBMCs. The receptor set was obtained from a woman aged 25 to 39 in good health and CMV-seropositive. The CDR3 runs from the conserved cysteine through the conserved F or W. Each record gives: J gene, clone size, V gene, D gene, CDR3 protein, CDR3 DNA. D genes are given only for firm matches. Clone size is shown for a subset of rows, as once, few, many or a class of expanded clone.

TRBJ2-1	few	TRBV9	.	CASSVRAASYNEQFF	TGTGCCAGCAGCGTGAGAGCTGCGTCCTACAATGAGCAGTTCTTC
TRBJ2-3	.	TRBV29-1	.	CSVGYSGDSPYF	TGCAGCGTTGGCTACTCTGGGGACTCACCGTATTTT
TRBJ1-2	.	TRBV6-5	.	CAGRIGTTNYGYTF	TGTGCCGGCAGAATAGGGACAACTAACTATGGCTACACCTTC
TRBJ2-1	.	TRBV9	.	CASSLQTKGTDEQFF	TGTGCCAGCAGCCTCCAGACAAAAGGGACTGATGAGCAGTTCTTC
TRBJ2-1	.	TRBV6-5	TRBD2	CASRSPSLAGNEQFF	TGTGCCAGCAGATCCCCAAGCCTAGCGGGCAATGAGCAGTTCTTC
TRBJ2-7	.	TRBV4-1	TRBD2	CASSQDERGVLSEQYF	TGCGCCAGCAGCCAAGATGAGCGGGGGGTACTATCCGAGCAGTACTTC
TRBJ2-1	few	TRBV7-9	TRBD2	CASSLGLAGPIEQFF	TGTGCCAGCAGCTTAGGACTAGCGGGACCTATTGAGCAGTTCTTC
TRBJ2-6	few	TRBV2	.	CASSWSSGANVLTF	TGTGCCAGCAGTTGGAGCTCTGGGGCCAACGTCCTGACTTTC
TRBJ2-5	.	TRBV7-9	.	CASSLFQVQETQYF	TGTGCCAGCAGCCTCTTCCAGGTACAAGAGACCCAGTACTTC
TRBJ1-1	.	TRBV5-1	.	CASSYRSGSYTEAFF	TGCGCCAGCAGCTACCGTTCAGGGTCTTACACTGAAGCTTTCTTT
TRBJ2-1	.	TRBV6-5	.	CASTGGVYNEQFF	TGTGCCAGCACGGGGGGCGTCTACAATGAGCAGTTCTTC
TRBJ1-2	few	TRBV19	.	CASTPGRGLNYGYTF	TGTGCCAGTACTCCGGGGAGGGGTCTGAACTATGGCTACACCTTC
TRBJ1-4	.	TRBV18	.	CASSPRAGANEKLFF	TGTGCCAGCTCACCGCGGGCAGGGGCTAATGAAAAACTGTTTTTT
TRBJ2-7	.	TRBV7-8	TRBD1	CASSSSGTGIVEQYF	TGTGCCAGCAGCTCATCCGGGACAGGAATTGTCGAGCAGTACTTC
TRBJ1-5	.	TRBV11-2	.	CASSQLTGPNQPQHF	TGTGCCAGCAGCCAACTTACAGGTCCCAATCAGCCCCAGCATTTT
TRBJ2-7	once	TRBV6-5	TRBD1	CASSKPGGAYEQYF	TGTGCCAGCAGCAAGCCAGGGGGCGCCTACGAGCAGTACTTC
TRBJ1-1	once	TRBV13	.	CASSLSGALGTEAFF	TGTGCCAGCAGCTTATCTGGGGCGCTTGGCACTGAAGCTTTCTTT
TRBJ1-2	few	TRBV7-3	.	CASSLGGGYGYTF	TGTGCCAGCAGCTTAGGCGGGGGCTATGGCTACACCTTC
TRBJ1-2	few	TRBV7-9	TRBD1	CASTQRGTGDGYTF	TGTGCCAGCACCCAACGGGGGACAGGGGACGGCTACACCTTC
TRBJ2-7	.	TRBV9	.	CASSRTEDYEQYF	TGTGCCAGCAGTCGAACTGAGGACTACGAGCAGTACTTC
TRBJ2-3	.	TRBV29-1	.	CSVKFLTLVDTQYF	TGCAGCGTTAAGTTTCTAACCCTAGTGGATACGCAGTATTTT
TRBJ1-2	.	TRBV30	TRBD1	CASEVRQGASYTF	TGTGCTTCAGAGGTACGACAGGGGGCTAGCTACACCTTC
TRBJ2-7	.	TRBV11-2	TRBD1	CASRPETGWNEQYF	TGTGCCAGCAGACCCGAGACAGGGTGGAACGAGCAGTACTTC
TRBJ1-5	.	TRBV27	.	CASSLSSTDYQPQHF	TGTGCCAGCAGTTTATCTTCGACAGACTATCAGCCCCAGCATTTT
TRBJ2-7	few	TRBV14	TRBD2	CASSQASGSGSYEQYF	TGTGCCAGCAGCCAGGCTAGCGGGAGTGGATCCTACGAGCAGTACTTC
TRBJ1-6	few	TRBV4-1	.	CASSQDPPASEGSYNSPLHF	TGCGCCAGCAGCCAAGATCCCCCCGCCTCAGAGGGCTCCTATAATTCACCCCTCCACTTT
TRBJ2-3	.	TRBV6-4	.	CASSVQGGNADTQYF	TGTGCCAGCAGCGTACAGGGGGGGAACGCAGATACGCAGTATTTT
TRBJ2-7	.	TRBV5-1	TRBD2	CASSRGLAEYYEQYF	TGCGCCAGCAGCCGGGGACTAGCGGAATACTACGAGCAGTACTTC
TRBJ1-1	.	TRBV30	TRBD1	CAWSSGTGDTEAFF	TGTGCCTGGAGTAGTGGGACAGGGGATACTGAAGCTTTCTTT
TRBJ2-1	.	TRBV7-3	TRBD2	CASSPMLAGGGNEQFF	TGTGCCAGCAGCCCTATGCTAGCGGGAGGCGGGAATGAGCAGTTCTTC
TRBJ2-5	.	TRBV19	.	CASSTPSTVPRPRLYF	TGTGCCAGTAGTACTCCCTCGACAGTCCCCCGCCCACGTCTTTACTTC
TRBJ2-1	.	TRBV2	.	CASSQMYNEQFF	TGTGCCAGCAGCCAAATGTACAATGAGCAGTTCTTC
TRBJ2-1	.	TRBV4-2	TRBD2	CASSLTREVSYNEQFF	TGTGCCAGCAGCCTCACCCGGGAGGTCTCCTACAATGAGCAGTTCTTC
TRBJ2-3	.	TRBV2	TRBD2	CASTESRAGGRDTQYF	TGTGCCAGCACCGAGTCGCGAGCGGGGGGGCGCGATACGCAGTATTTT
TRBJ2-3	.	TRBV7-9	TRBD1	CASKRPGQETDTQYF	TGTGCCAGCAAGCGGCCCGGACAGGAGACAGATACGCAGTATTTT